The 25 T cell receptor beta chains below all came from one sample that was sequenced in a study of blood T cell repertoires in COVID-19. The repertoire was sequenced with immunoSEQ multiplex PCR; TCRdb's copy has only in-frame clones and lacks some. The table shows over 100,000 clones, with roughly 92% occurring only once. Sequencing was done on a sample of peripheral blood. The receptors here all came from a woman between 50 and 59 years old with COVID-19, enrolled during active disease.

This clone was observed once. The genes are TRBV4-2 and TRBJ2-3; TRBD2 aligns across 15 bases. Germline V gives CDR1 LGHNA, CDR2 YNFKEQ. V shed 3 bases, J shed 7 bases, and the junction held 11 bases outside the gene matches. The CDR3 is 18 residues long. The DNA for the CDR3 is TGTGCCAGCAGCCAGGAAGGACTAGCGGGGGGGCGGCGGAATACGCAGTATTTT. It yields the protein CASSQEGLAGGRRNTQYF.

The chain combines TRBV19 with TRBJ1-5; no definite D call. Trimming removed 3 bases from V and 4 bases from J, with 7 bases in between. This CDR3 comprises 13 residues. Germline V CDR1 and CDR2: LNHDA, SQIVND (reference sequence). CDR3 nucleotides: TGTGCCAGTAGTATCAGGATTAATCAGCCCCAGCATTTT. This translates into CASSIRINQPQHF.

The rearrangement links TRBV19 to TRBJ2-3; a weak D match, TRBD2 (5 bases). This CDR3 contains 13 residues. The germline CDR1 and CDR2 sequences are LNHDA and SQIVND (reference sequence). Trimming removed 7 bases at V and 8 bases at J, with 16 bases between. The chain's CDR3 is CASIAADRRTQYF. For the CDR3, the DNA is TGTGCCAGTATTGCAGCGGACCGGCGTACGCAGTATTTT.

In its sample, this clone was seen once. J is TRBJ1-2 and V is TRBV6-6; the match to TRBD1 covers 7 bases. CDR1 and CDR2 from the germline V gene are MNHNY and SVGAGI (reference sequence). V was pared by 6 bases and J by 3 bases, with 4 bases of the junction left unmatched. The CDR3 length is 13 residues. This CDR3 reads CASSQTGDYGYTF. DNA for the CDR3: TGTGCCAGCAGCCAAACAGGGGACTATGGCTACACCTTC.

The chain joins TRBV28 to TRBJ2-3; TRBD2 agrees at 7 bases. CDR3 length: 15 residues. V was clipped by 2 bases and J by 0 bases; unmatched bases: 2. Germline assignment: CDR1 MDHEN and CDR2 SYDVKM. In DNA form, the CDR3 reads TGTGCCAGCAGTTTAACAGCGGGGAGCACAGATACGCAGTATTTT. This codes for CASSLTAGSTDTQYF.

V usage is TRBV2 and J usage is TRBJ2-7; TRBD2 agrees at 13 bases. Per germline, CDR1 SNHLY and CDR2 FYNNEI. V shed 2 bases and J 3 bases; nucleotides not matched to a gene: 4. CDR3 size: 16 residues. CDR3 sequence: CASSEWGLAGHYEQYV. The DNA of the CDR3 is TGTGCCAGCAGTGAATGGGGACTAGCGGGGCACTACGAGCAGTACGTC.

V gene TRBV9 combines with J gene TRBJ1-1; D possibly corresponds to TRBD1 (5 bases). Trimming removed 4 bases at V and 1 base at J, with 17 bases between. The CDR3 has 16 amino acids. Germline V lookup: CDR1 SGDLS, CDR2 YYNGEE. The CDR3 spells CASSFSGTFRNTEAFF. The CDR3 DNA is TGTGCCAGCAGCTTCTCCGGGACTTTCAGGAACACTGAAGCTTTCTTT.

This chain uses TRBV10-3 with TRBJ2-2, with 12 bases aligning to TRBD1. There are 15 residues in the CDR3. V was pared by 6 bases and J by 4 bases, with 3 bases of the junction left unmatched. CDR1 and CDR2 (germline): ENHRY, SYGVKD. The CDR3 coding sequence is TGTGCCATCAGGGGACAGGGGGCGACCACCGGGGAGCTGTTTTTT. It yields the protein CAIRGQGATTGELFF.

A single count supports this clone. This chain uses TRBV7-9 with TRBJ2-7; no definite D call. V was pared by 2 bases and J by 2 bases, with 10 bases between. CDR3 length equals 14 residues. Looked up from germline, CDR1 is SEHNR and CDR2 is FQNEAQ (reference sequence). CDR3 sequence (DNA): TGTGCCAGCAGCTTAAAACAGATAACCTACGAGCAGTACGTC. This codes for CASSLKQITYEQYV.

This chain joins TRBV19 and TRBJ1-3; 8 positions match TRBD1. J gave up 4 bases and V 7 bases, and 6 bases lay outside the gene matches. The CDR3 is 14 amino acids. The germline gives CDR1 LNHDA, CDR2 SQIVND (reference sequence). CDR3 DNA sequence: TGTGCCAGTACCACAGGGGGAAGAGGAAACACCATATATTTT. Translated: CASTTGGRGNTIYF.

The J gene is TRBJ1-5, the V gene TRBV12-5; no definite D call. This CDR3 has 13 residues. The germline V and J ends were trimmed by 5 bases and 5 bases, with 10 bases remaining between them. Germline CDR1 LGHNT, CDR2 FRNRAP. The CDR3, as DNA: TGTGCTAGTGGTCCCGACTGGCATCAGCCCCAGCATTTT. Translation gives CASGPDWHQPQHF.

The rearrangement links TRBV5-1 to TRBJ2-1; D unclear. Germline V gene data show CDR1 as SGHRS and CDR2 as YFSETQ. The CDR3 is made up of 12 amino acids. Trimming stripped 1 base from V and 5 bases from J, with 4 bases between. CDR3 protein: CASSLRDNEQFF. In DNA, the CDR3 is TGCGCCAGCAGCTTGAGAGACAATGAGCAGTTCTTC.

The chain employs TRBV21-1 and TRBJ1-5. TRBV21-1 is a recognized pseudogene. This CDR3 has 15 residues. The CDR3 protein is CASHNFRVSNQPQHF. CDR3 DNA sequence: TGTGCCAGCCACAACTTTCGGGTTAGCAATCAGCCCCAGCATTTT.

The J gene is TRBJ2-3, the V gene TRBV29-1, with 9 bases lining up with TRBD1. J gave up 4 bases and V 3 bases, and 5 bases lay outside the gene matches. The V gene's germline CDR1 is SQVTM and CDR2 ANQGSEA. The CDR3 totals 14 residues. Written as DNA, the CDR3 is TGCAGCGTTGAGGGACAGGGCGGCGCAGATACGCAGTATTTT. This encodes CSVEGQGGADTQYF.

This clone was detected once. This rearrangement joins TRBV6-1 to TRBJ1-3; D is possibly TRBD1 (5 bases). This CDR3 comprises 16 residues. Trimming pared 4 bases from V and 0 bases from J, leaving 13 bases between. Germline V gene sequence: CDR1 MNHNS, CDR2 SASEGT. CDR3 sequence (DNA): TGTGCCAGCAGTGGAGGACAACGAATCTCTGGAAACACCATATATTTT. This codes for CASSGGQRISGNTIYF.

The CDR3, as DNA: TGCGCCACCCGGTGCCGACTTGTTCAGGGTAGAGATTGGAGCGAAAAACTGTTTTTT. Translated: CATRCRLVQGRDWSEKLFF. J is TRBJ1-4 and V is TRBV5-1, with D possibly matching TRBD1 (5 bases). The V end lost 9 bases, the J end lost 8 bases, and 35 bases lay between the germline ends. Germline V gene data show CDR1 as SGHRS and CDR2 as YFSETQ. There are 19 residues in the CDR3.

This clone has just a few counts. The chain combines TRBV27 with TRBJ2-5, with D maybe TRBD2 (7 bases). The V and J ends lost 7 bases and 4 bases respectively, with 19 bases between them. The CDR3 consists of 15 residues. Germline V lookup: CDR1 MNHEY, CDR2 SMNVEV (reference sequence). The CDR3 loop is CASTYPERGGETQYF. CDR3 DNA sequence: TGTGCCAGCACCTACCCGGAGAGGGGGGGAGAGACCCAGTACTTC.

CDR3 residues: CATSRVVTATNEKLFF. In DNA, the CDR3 is TGTGCCACCAGCAGAGTAGTAACAGCAACTAATGAAAAACTGTTTTTT. This chain links TRBV15 with TRBJ1-4; D is ambiguous. The germline V and J ends were trimmed by 1 base and 0 bases, with 9 bases remaining between them. The CDR3 length is 16 residues. Germline V lookup: CDR1 LNHNV, CDR2 YYDKDF (reference sequence).

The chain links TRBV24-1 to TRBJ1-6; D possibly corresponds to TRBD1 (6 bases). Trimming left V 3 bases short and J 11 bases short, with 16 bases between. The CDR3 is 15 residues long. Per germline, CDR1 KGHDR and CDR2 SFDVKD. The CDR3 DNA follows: TGTGCCACCAGTGATATGCAGGGGAATAAAACACCCCTCCACTTT. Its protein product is CATSDMQGNKTPLHF.

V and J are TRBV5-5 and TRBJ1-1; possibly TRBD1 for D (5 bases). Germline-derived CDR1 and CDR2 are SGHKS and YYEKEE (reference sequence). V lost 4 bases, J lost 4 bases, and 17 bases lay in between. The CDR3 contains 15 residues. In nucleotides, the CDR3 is TGTGCCAGCAGCGCAGAAGGCGCCGGGGGCACTGAAGCTTTCTTT. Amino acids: CASSAEGAGGTEAFF.

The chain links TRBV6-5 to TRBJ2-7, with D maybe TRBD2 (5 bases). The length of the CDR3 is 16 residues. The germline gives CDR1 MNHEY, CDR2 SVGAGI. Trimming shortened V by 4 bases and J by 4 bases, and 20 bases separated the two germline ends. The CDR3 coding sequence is TGTGCCAGCAGTTTTCCTTCACTAGGCGCCGCTTACGAGCAGTACGTC. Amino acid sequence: CASSFPSLGAAYEQYV.

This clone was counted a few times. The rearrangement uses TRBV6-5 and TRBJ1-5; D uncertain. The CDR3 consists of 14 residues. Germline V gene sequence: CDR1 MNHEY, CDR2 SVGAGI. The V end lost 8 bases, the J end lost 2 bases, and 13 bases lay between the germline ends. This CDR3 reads CASLVRRGNQPQHF. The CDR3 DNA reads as TGTGCCAGCCTTGTTCGGAGGGGCAATCAGCCCCAGCATTTT.

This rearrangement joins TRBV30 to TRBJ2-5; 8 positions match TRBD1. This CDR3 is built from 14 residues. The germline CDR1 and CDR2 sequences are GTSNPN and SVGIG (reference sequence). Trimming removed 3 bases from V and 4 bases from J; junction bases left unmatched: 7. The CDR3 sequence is CAWRTGAARETQYF. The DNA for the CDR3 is TGTGCCTGGAGGACAGGGGCGGCGAGAGAGACCCAGTACTTC. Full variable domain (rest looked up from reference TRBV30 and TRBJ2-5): SQTIHQWPATLVQPVGSPLSLECTVEGTSNPNLYWYRQAAGRGLQLLFYSVGIGQISSEVPQNLSASRPQDRQFILSSKKLLLSDSGFYLCAWRTGAARETQYFGPGTRLLVL.

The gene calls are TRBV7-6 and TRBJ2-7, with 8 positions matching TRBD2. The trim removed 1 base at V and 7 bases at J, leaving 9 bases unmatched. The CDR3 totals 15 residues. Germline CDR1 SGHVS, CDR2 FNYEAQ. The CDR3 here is CASSLEAGGLWEQYF. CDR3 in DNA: TGTGCCAGCAGCTTAGAGGCGGGAGGACTCTGGGAGCAGTACTTC.

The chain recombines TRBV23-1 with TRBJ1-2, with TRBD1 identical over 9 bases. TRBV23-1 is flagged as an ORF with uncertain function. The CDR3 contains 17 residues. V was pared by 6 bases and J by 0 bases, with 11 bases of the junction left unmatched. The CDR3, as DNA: TGCGCCAGCAGCCCAAGGGACAGGGTTTTAGCTAACTATGGCTACACCTTC. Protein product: CASSPRDRVLANYGYTF.